A selection of T cell receptor beta chains follows, all from one sample in a study of T cell responses to AZD1222 COVID-19 vaccine. Method: immunoSEQ multiplex PCR; TCRdb's copy keeps in-frame clones and lacks some. Of roughly 120,000 clones listed, 91% are singletons. This material consisted of peripheral blood, taken on day 0 of AZD1222 vaccination. The receptors stem from an adult in good health. Each CDR3 is given with its conserved first and last residue. The D gene is left open where the match is weak. The size field is filled for only some rows; it gives once, few, many or a size class.

J	length	size	V	D	DNA	CDR3
TRBJ2-1	17	NA	TRBV24-1	TRBD1	TGTGCCACCAGTGATTCACTTGGCAGGGGGCAGGCGGGTGAGCAGTTCTTC	CATSDSLGRGQAGEQFF
TRBJ2-7	16	NA	TRBV10-3	TRBD2	TGTGCCATCAGTGACTCAGGGACTAGCGGGACCTACGAGCAGTACTTC	CAISDSGTSGTYEQYF
TRBJ2-5	16	NA	TRBV27	TRBD2	TGTGCCAGCACCGCCGCAGGGGCGGGAGGGGAGGAGACCCAGTACTTC	CASTAAGAGGEETQYF
TRBJ2-1	16	NA	TRBV18	NA	TGTGCCAGCTCACGACTGACTCCCCAAGGCTACAATGAGCAGTTCTTC	CASSRLTPQGYNEQFF
TRBJ1-2	13	NA	TRBV2	TRBD1	TGTGCCAGCTCGGGACAGCGGATCTATGGCTACACCTTC	CASSGQRIYGYTF
TRBJ2-2	14	NA	TRBV24-1	NA	TGTGCCACCAGGGACACGACGAACACCGGGGAGCTGTTTTTT	CATRDTTNTGELFF
TRBJ1-4	16	once	TRBV9	NA	TGTGCCAGCAGCGTAGGGGCAACGGATACTAATGAAAAACTGTTTTTT	CASSVGATDTNEKLFF
TRBJ2-3	14	once	TRBV29-1	NA	TGCAGCGTTGTTGGGTTTCTAAGCGCAGATACGCAGTATTTT	CSVVGFLSADTQYF
TRBJ1-2	11	NA	TRBV20-1	NA	TGCAGTGCCGTAGGGGGGGATCGCTACACCTTC	CSAVGGDRYTF
TRBJ2-1	15	NA	TRBV9	TRBD2	TGTGCCAGCAGCGGGACTAGCGGTGCCTACAATGAGCAGTTCTTC	CASSGTSGAYNEQFF
TRBJ2-7	14	NA	TRBV7-9	TRBD2	TGTGCCAGCAGCTTAAGCGGGGTAACCTACGAGCAGTACTTC	CASSLSGVTYEQYF
TRBJ1-1	15	NA	TRBV9	NA	TGTGCCAGCAGCGAGGGTACAGGAACCAACACTGAAGCTTTCTTT	CASSEGTGTNTEAFF
TRBJ1-2	14	NA	TRBV7-2	NA	TGTGCCAGCAGCTTAGCAGGTCGTGACGGCGGCTACACCTTC	CASSLAGRDGGYTF
TRBJ2-3	16	NA	TRBV18	NA	TGTGCCAGCTCACCACCGACCGGGCGGTACACAGATACGCAGTATTTT	CASSPPTGRYTDTQYF
TRBJ1-5	15	NA	TRBV10-2	NA	TGCGCCAGCAGTGGGATTGGGACAACTAATCAGCCCCAGCATTTT	CASSGIGTTNQPQHF
TRBJ2-1	15	NA	TRBV7-3	TRBD2	TGTGCCAGCAGCCCAAGCGGGACCTCCTACAATGAGCAGTTCTTC	CASSPSGTSYNEQFF
TRBJ2-1	13	NA	TRBV10-1	TRBD1	TGCGCCAGCAGACCGACAGGGGTTTATGAGCAGTTCTTC	CASRPTGVYEQFF
TRBJ2-1	16	NA	TRBV5-6	TRBD2	TGTGCCAGCAGCTTGAAAGCGGGGCTCCCGTACAATGAGCAGTTCTTC	CASSLKAGLPYNEQFF
TRBJ2-7	15	NA	TRBV6-5	TRBD2	TGTGCCAGCAGCCCGCCGGGTAGCGGGGCGTACGAGCAGTACTTC	CASSPPGSGAYEQYF
TRBJ1-2	14	once	TRBV7-2	NA	TGTGCCAGCAGCCCCCGCAACGGTGGGAATGGCTACACCTTC	CASSPRNGGNGYTF
TRBJ2-2	15	NA	TRBV5-1	NA	TGCGCCAGCAGCTTGGACCAGATGAACACCGGGGAGCTGTTTTTT	CASSLDQMNTGELFF
TRBJ1-5	16	NA	TRBV23-1	NA	TGCGCCAGCAGTCAATCCAGCCCCCTTGGCGATCAGCCCCAGCATTTT	CASSQSSPLGDQPQHF
TRBJ2-2	15	NA	TRBV19	NA	TGTGCCAGTAGTATAGAGTTAGGGCCCCCCGGGGAGCTGTTTTTT	CASSIELGPPGELFF
TRBJ1-3	13	NA	TRBV3-1/TRBV3-2	NA	TGTGCCAGCAGCCAAGGCCAGGGAAACACCATATATTTT	CASSQGQGNTIYF
TRBJ2-3	17	once	TRBV4-3	TRBD1	TGCGCCAGCAGCCAAGGGAGCCGGGACAGGGGCACAGATACGCAGTATTTT	CASSQGSRDRGTDTQYF